The 22 T cell receptor beta chains reported below all come from one sample, sequenced in a study of blood T cells in healthy people across ages. Together with a sample-barcoded 5' primer, a J-beta primer mix was included in a second PCR lasting 7 to 11 cycles. MiXCR, run by TCRdb on the 5' RACE reads, gives a single entry per CDR3 protein. The table includes 550,000 to 650,000 distinct CDR3 sequences, approximately 26% detected once. These records were also assigned to another study, of T cells of mothers and their children.

The sequenced material came from blood. These receptor sequences come from a boy aged 2-9 years in good health.

V and J are TRBV29-1 and TRBJ2-7, with TRBD1 matching 9 bases. The CDR3 is made up of 14 amino acids. J was trimmed by 4 bases and V by 3 bases; bases with no gene match: 7. The germline gives CDR1 SQVTM, CDR2 ANQGSEA. In DNA form, the CDR3 reads TGCAGCGTTGACTCTGGACAGGGGTCGTACGAGCAGTACTTC. As protein: CSVDSGQGSYEQYF.

The rearrangement uses TRBV5-1 and TRBJ2-5, with TRBD2 matching over 8 bases. The CDR3 loop spans 15 amino acids. Germline V gene lookup returns CDR1 SGHRS and CDR2 YFSETQ. Trimming took 4 bases from V and 2 from J; bases not matched to a gene: 7. The CDR3 spells CASSPTAGVQETQYF. DNA of the CDR3: TGCGCCAGCAGCCCAACAGCGGGAGTACAAGAGACCCAGTACTTC.

This clonotype was observed a single time. The gene calls are TRBV20-1 and TRBJ2-1; TRBD2 might be the D (5 bases). Trimming pared 4 bases from V and 7 bases from J, leaving 14 bases between. The germline V gene has CDR1 DFQATT and CDR2 SNEGSKA (reference sequence). The CDR3 is 13 amino acids. Here the CDR3 DNA reads TGCAGTGCTAAGGACGGGGTGGGAAATGAGCAGTTCTTC. Translating gives CSAKDGVGNEQFF.

This clonotype was seen a few times. The gene calls are TRBV6-4 and TRBJ2-3, with 10 bases aligning to TRBD2. Looked up from germline, CDR1 is MRHNA and CDR2 is SNTAGT. The ends lost 3 bases at V and 0 bases at J; junction bases unmatched: 3. This CDR3 comprises 16 residues. DNA for the CDR3: TGTGCCAGCAGTGAGTCTAGCGGGGGAAGCACAGATACGCAGTATTTT. This encodes CASSESSGGSTDTQYF.

Notes on this clonotype: A single base separates this from a much larger clone, so it may be a read error. V and J are TRBV10-3 and TRBJ2-7, with 11 bases lining up with TRBD2. The CDR3 contains 13 residues. In germline, CDR1 is ENHRY, CDR2 SYGVKD. The CDR3 loop reads CTTLLAGAYEQYF. Written as DNA, the CDR3 is TGTACCACCTTACTAGCGGGAGCCTACGAGCAGTACTTC.

This clonotype was seen more than once but under ten times. The chain uses TRBV27 and TRBJ1-2, with 8 nucleotides matching TRBD1. V gave up 2 bases and J gave up 6 bases; unmatched junction bases: 5. Germline CDR1 and CDR2: MNHEY and SMNVEV (reference sequence). The CDR3 loop spans 14 amino acids. For the CDR3, the DNA is TGTGCCAGCAGTTTAGGACAGGGAGTTGATGGCTACACCTTC. It encodes CASSLGQGVDGYTF.

This clonotype was observed a few times. The chain carries TRBV11-2 and TRBJ2-1, with 8 bases aligning to TRBD2. The J segment lost 6 bases and the V segment lost 6 bases, leaving 10 bases of the junction unmatched. Germline V lookup: CDR1 SGHAT, CDR2 FQNNGV. The CDR3 length is 15 residues. CDR3 coding DNA: TGTGCCAGCAGGGCCAGCGGGGGTACCATCAATGAGCAGTTCTTC. Its translation is CASRASGGTINEQFF.

This clonotype was counted a few times. This chain connects TRBV6-5 to TRBJ2-3; 7 nucleotides line up with TRBD2. J lost 1 base, V lost 0 bases, and 7 bases had no gene match. The CDR3 runs 17 residues. Looked up from germline, CDR1 is MNHEY and CDR2 is SVGAGI. Here the CDR3 reads CASSYSSVRGGTDTQYF. The DNA of the CDR3 is TGTGCCAGCAGTTACTCGTCAGTCCGGGGGGGCACAGATACGCAGTATTTT.

J is TRBJ2-5 and V is TRBV7-9; 10 bases map to TRBD2. The end of the DNA fits TRBJ2-1 better, so the J call may be wrong. The CDR3 consists of 16 residues. Germline V gene lookup returns CDR1 SEHNR and CDR2 FQNEAQ (reference sequence). The CDR3 DNA sequence: TGTGCCAGCAGCTCGCGGACTAGCGGAGGGGATAATGAGCAGTTCTTC. This translates into CASSSRTSGGDNEQFF.

J is TRBJ2-3 and V is TRBV4-3; 11 nucleotides match TRBD2. Germline CDR1 and CDR2: LGHNA and YSLEER. The CDR3 spans 15 residues. V lost 4 bases and J lost 4; bases outside the gene matches: 4. CDR3 loop: CASSRRLAGPDTQYF. The CDR3 DNA follows: TGCGCCAGCAGCCGCCGACTAGCGGGACCAGATACGCAGTATTTT.

Only a few counts were recorded for this clonotype. CDR3 region: CAISEGSATNEKLFF. The CDR3, as DNA: TGTGCCATCAGTGAGGGCAGCGCAACTAATGAAAAACTGTTTTTT. V usage is TRBV10-3 and J usage is TRBJ1-4; D not certain. V was shortened by 2 bases and J by 0 bases, with 7 bases between the two germline ends. Germline V gene lookup returns CDR1 ENHRY and CDR2 SYGVKD. There are 15 residues in the CDR3.

This chain connects TRBV7-2 to TRBJ2-1, with 10 bases matching TRBD2. The germline V gene has CDR1 SGHTA and CDR2 FQGNSA. The CDR3 is 16 amino acids. V shed 5 bases and J 4 bases; nucleotides not matched to a gene: 8. The CDR3 DNA follows: TGTGCCAGCAGCCCAACCGGGACTAGCGTGTACAATGAGCAGTTCTTC. Encoded protein: CASSPTGTSVYNEQFF. Drawing the rest from reference TRBV7-2 and TRBJ2-1, the complete variable domain is GAGVSQSPSNKVTEKGKDVELRCDPISGHTALYWYRQSLGQGLEFLIYFQGNSAPDKSGLPSDRFSAERTGGSVSTLTIQRTQQEDSAVYLCASSPTGTSVYNEQFFGPGTRLTVL.

This clonotype showed up just a few times. V gene TRBV27 combines with J gene TRBJ2-7, with 11 bases fitting TRBD1. The CDR3 consists of 16 residues. Germline CDR1 and CDR2: MNHEY and SMNVEV (reference sequence). V dropped 2 bases and J dropped 0; count of bases not matched to a gene: 3. CDR3 sequence: CASSLLGTGGSYEQYF. The CDR3 nucleotides are TGTGCCAGCAGTTTACTCGGGACAGGGGGCTCCTACGAGCAGTACTTC.

The J gene is TRBJ2-3, the V gene TRBV7-2, with TRBD2 as a possible D gene (5 bases). V was clipped by 6 bases and J by 2 bases, with 15 bases between them. CDR3 size: 15 residues. Per germline, CDR1 SGHTA and CDR2 FQGNSA. This CDR3 is CASSLNPGITDTQYF. Written as DNA, the CDR3 is TGTGCCAGCAGTCTCAACCCCGGGATCACAGATACGCAGTATTTT.

The CDR3 nucleotides read TGTGCCAGCAGCTTAACCCAGGCGATACAAGAGACCCAGTACTTC. This encodes CASSLTQAIQETQYF. The V call is TRBV7-9, the J call TRBJ2-5; D is unresolved. The germline V and J ends were trimmed by 2 bases and 2 bases, with 12 bases remaining between them. The CDR3 covers 15 residues. Germline CDR1 reads SEHNR; CDR2 reads FQNEAQ (reference sequence).

V is TRBV3-1 and J is TRBJ1-1; D may be TRBD1 (5 bases). V was pared by 3 bases and J by 0 bases, with 11 bases between. CDR3 length: 15 amino acids. From germline, CDR1 is LGHDT and CDR2 YNNKEL (reference sequence). The CDR3 region is CASSHGAGLNTEAFF. CDR3 sequence (DNA): TGTGCCAGCAGCCATGGGGCAGGATTGAACACTGAAGCTTTCTTT.

CDR3 nucleotide sequence: TGTGCCAGCAGCGTAGCACCAGCGGCGTTCTCTGGGGCCAACGTCCTGACTTTC. Encoded protein: CASSVAPAAFSGANVLTF. The genes are TRBV9 and TRBJ2-6; D may be TRBD2 (5 bases). V lost 0 bases and J lost 0, with 13 bases in between. Looked up from germline, CDR1 is SGDLS and CDR2 is YYNGEE. The CDR3 sequence is 18 residues long.

The chain carries TRBV18 and TRBJ1-1, with D perhaps TRBD1 (6 bases). V lost 6 bases to trimming and J lost 0 bases, with 17 bases between them. The CDR3 extends over 16 amino acids. Per the germline V gene, CDR1 is KGHSH and CDR2 is LQKENI. The DNA of the CDR3 is TGTGCCAGCTCGCCTACCTCAGGGACAATGAACACTGAAGCTTTCTTT. This gives the protein CASSPTSGTMNTEAFF.

This clonotype occurred a few times. The gene calls are TRBV10-3 and TRBJ2-1; 8 nucleotides align to TRBD2. Germline lookup yields CDR1 ENHRY and CDR2 SYGVKD. CDR3 length: 14 amino acids. The V and J ends lost 6 bases and 8 bases, in that order; junction bases with no gene match: 9. The chain's CDR3 is CAIRTELAADEQFF. The DNA of the CDR3 is TGTGCCATCAGGACCGAACTAGCGGCGGATGAGCAGTTCTTC.

This clonotype has only a few counts. The chain uses TRBV18 and TRBJ2-6; no definite D call. Trimming took 0 bases from V and 0 from J, leaving 9 bases between them. This CDR3 has 17 residues. CDR1 is KGHSH and CDR2 is LQKENI in the germline V gene. The chain's CDR3 is CASSPPVGNSGANVLTF. For the CDR3, the DNA is TGTGCCAGCTCACCACCGGTCGGAAACTCTGGGGCCAACGTCCTGACTTTC. The whole variable domain, filled in from reference TRBV18 and TRBJ2-6, reads NAGVMQNPRHLVRRRGQEARLRCSPMKGHSHVYWYRQLPEEGLKFMVYLQKENIIDESGMPKERFSAEFPKEGPSILRIQQVVRGDSAAYFCASSPPVGNSGANVLTFGAGSRLTVL.

The chain recombines TRBV20-1 with TRBJ2-1; TRBD1 matches 10 bases. CDR3 size: 15 residues. CDR1 is DFQATT and CDR2 is SNEGSKA in the germline V gene (reference sequence). Trimming took 0 bases from V and 8 from J; bases not matched to a gene: 7. CDR3: CSARDPGQGRDEQFF. CDR3 sequence (DNA): TGCAGTGCTAGAGATCCGGGACAGGGGCGGGATGAGCAGTTCTTC.

There are a few counts of this clonotype. The chain is built from TRBV27 and TRBJ1-5; 7 bases match TRBD1. V lost 5 bases to trimming and J lost 6 bases; unmatched junction nucleotides: 4. The germline V gene encodes CDR1 MNHEY and CDR2 SMNVEV (reference sequence). CDR3 size: 13 residues. The chain's CDR3 is CASSIGGGQPQHF. CDR3 in DNA: TGTGCCAGCAGTATAGGGGGCGGTCAGCCCCAGCATTTT.